Below are 7 T cell receptor beta chains sequenced from a single sample in a study of T cell repertoires in ileal Crohn's disease. TCRdb's table, derived via immunoSEQ multiplex PCR, lists solely in-frame clones and lacks some. The sample has thousands of clones, approximately 80% seen once; the top ten hold roughly 8%. Sequencing used ileal tissue. These receptors were taken from an adult with Crohn's disease.

The chain uses TRBV6-4 and TRBJ2-2; TRBD2 is a possible D gene (6 bases). Germline loops: CDR1 MRHNA, CDR2 SNTAGT. The length of the CDR3 is 14 residues. V was trimmed by 0 bases and J by 4 bases, leaving 6 bases between them. The CDR3 nucleotides are TGTGCCAGCAGTGACTCTAGCGGCACCGGGGAGCTGTTTTTT. Protein sequence: CASSDSSGTGELFF.

This chain uses TRBV30 with TRBJ2-7, with a weak D call TRBD1 (5 bases). This CDR3 is 13 amino acids long. The germline V gene has CDR1 GTSNPN and CDR2 SVGIG (reference sequence). With 4 bases removed from V and 7 bases from J, the gap between germline ends came to 17 bases. The CDR3 loop reads CAWKGRARGEQYF. The CDR3 bases are TGTGCCTGGAAGGGCAGGGCTCGCGGAGAGCAGTACTTC.

The gene calls are TRBV6-4 and TRBJ2-2; 7 bases fit TRBD2. Looked up from germline, CDR1 is MRHNA and CDR2 is SNTAGT. CDR3 length equals 15 residues. J gave up 0 bases and V 5 bases, and 3 bases lay outside the gene matches. The CDR3 coding sequence is TGTGCCAGCAGTTTAAGCGGGGCGAACACCGGGGAGCTGTTTTTT. This gives the protein CASSLSGANTGELFF.

This chain uses TRBV10-3 with TRBJ1-5; D may be TRBD1 (6 bases). The germline V gene has CDR1 ENHRY and CDR2 SYGVKD. V was shortened by 7 bases and J by 7 bases, with 17 bases between the two germline ends. The CDR3 extends over 14 amino acids. In DNA form, the CDR3 reads TGTGCCATCAAAGGGGGATCCCAAGGACAGCCCCAGCATTTT. This translates into CAIKGGSQGQPQHF.

This rearrangement joins TRBV30 to TRBJ2-7; tentatively, D is TRBD1 (5 bases). Germline V lookup: CDR1 GTSNPN, CDR2 SVGIG (reference sequence). Deletions cut 2 bases from V and 3 bases from J, with 11 bases between. The length of the CDR3 is 13 residues. CDR3 in DNA: TGTGCCTGGAGTTGGGGCAGGAGCTACGAGCAGTACTTC. This gives the protein CAWSWGRSYEQYF.

This clone was observed once. This sequence joins TRBV11-2 and TRBJ2-1; D perhaps matches TRBD2 (5 bases). Germline V gene data show CDR1 as SGHAT and CDR2 as FQNNGV. CDR3 size: 16 residues. Trimming took off 5 bases at V and 6 bases at J, with 20 bases between the two ends. The CDR3 bases are TGTGCCAGCAGCCGGGGTCTTGGGTCGTCTGGCAATGAGCAGTTCTTC. Translated, it gives CASSRGLGSSGNEQFF.

CDR3 nucleotides: TGTGCCAGCAGCTTAGGTCTAGCGGGAGGGTATGAGACCCAGTACTTC. Encoded protein: CASSLGLAGGYETQYF. The chain employs TRBV11-2 and TRBJ2-5, with 12 bases aligning to TRBD2. The CDR3 has 16 residues. V lost 1 base, J lost 5 bases, and 5 bases stayed unmatched. Germline assignment: CDR1 SGHAT and CDR2 FQNNGV.